These T cell receptor beta chains were read from a single sample in a study of blood T cell repertoires in COVID-19. Data came from immunoSEQ multiplex PCR; TCRdb stores just in-frame clones and leaves some out. The top ten hold 6% to 7.5% of the sample, which has 150,000 to 200,000 clones, less than 90% seen once. The specimen was PBMCs or T cells enriched from blood (not recorded which). The receptors were gathered from a woman between 50 and 59 years old who had recovered from COVID-19. Both conserved end residues are part of each CDR3. The D gene is left open where the match is weak. Size is omitted from some rows. Given values are once, few, many or a class for expanded clones.

j_call,clone_size,d_call,v_call,cdr3_nt,cdr3_aa
TRBJ2-7,once,NA,TRBV30,TGTGCCTGGAGTGTACCCGACTTAAGCTCCTACGAGCAGTACTTC,CAWSVPDLSSYEQYF
TRBJ2-3,NA,TRBD1,TRBV7-6,TGTGCCAGCAGTCCAAACAGGGGCGATACGCAGTATTTT,CASSPNRGDTQYF
TRBJ1-1,NA,TRBD1,TRBV9,TGTGCCAGCAGCGCGACAGGGCTGGTCACTGAAGCTTTCTTT,CASSATGLVTEAFF
TRBJ2-7,once,TRBD1,TRBV3-1/TRBV3-2,TGTGCCAGCAGCCCCAGGGGGCTCAACTCCTACGAGCAGTACTTC,CASSPRGLNSYEQYF
TRBJ1-1,NA,NA,TRBV29-1,TGCAGCGTGCGAACAGGGAGAACTGAAGCTTTCTTT,CSVRTGRTEAFF
TRBJ1-1,NA,NA,TRBV11-1,TGTGCCAGCAGCCTGGGACATAACACTGAAGCTTTCTTT,CASSLGHNTEAFF
TRBJ2-7,few,TRBD1,TRBV29-1,TGCAGCGTCCTCGGACAGGGCTACGAGCAGTACTTC,CSVLGQGYEQYF
TRBJ1-6,NA,NA,TRBV5-4,TGTGCCAGCAGCTTCCGCGGCAGGGCCGACTTGTATAATTCACCCCTCCACTTT,CASSFRGRADLYNSPLHF
TRBJ2-7,NA,NA,TRBV29-1,TGCAGCGTTAGGACTCTCTACGAGCAGTACTTC,CSVRTLYEQYF
TRBJ2-7,NA,NA,TRBV19,TGTGCCAGTAGTATTGGCGGGGGCCGCTACGAGCAGTACTTC,CASSIGGGRYEQYF
TRBJ2-3,NA,TRBD1,TRBV19,TGTGCCAGTACCCCACAGGGGCCCACAGATACGCAGTATTTT,CASTPQGPTDTQYF
TRBJ2-5,NA,NA,TRBV12-5,TGTGCTAGTGGCTCGGGAGACCCCGCCCTAGAGACCCAGTACTTC,CASGSGDPALETQYF
TRBJ1-6,NA,TRBD1,TRBV6-5,TGTGCCAGCAGTCTAGGACAGGGGAGACGCTCACCCCTCCACTTT,CASSLGQGRRSPLHF
TRBJ2-2,once,TRBD1,TRBV4-1,TGCGCCAGCAGCCACCCCTCAGGGGGCGGGACCGGGGAGCTGTTTTTT,CASSHPSGGGTGELFF
TRBJ2-7,NA,NA,TRBV7-2,TGTGCCAGCAGCTTAGTGGCGGGATCCTACGAGCAGTACTTC,CASSLVAGSYEQYF
TRBJ1-2,NA,TRBD1,TRBV6-1,TGTGCCAGCAGTGAAGGCCAGGGGGCATTGGGAAGCTATGGCTACACCTTC,CASSEGQGALGSYGYTF
TRBJ2-6,few,TRBD1,TRBV4-1,TGCGCCAGCAGCCAAGTAGAACAGGGGGCTGGGGCCAACGTCCTGACTTTC,CASSQVEQGAGANVLTF
TRBJ2-6,once,TRBD2,TRBV27,TGTGCCAGCAGTTTAAAAGGGCCCGATGGGGGGACTAGCGGGAACTCTGGGGCCAACGTCCTGACTTTC,CASSLKGPDGGTSGNSGANVLTF
TRBJ1-5,NA,TRBD1,TRBV2,TGTGCCAGCCTCGGGACAGCTAATCAGCCCCAGCATTTT,CASLGTANQPQHF
TRBJ1-1,NA,NA,TRBV3-1/TRBV3-2,TGTGCCAGCAGGGAAACAGGGCTGAACACTGAAGCTTTCTTT,CASRETGLNTEAFF
TRBJ2-7,NA,NA,TRBV5-6,TGTGCCAGCAGCTTGGCCAATCGAGCCCATAGCTCCTACGAGCAGTACTTC,CASSLANRAHSSYEQYF
TRBJ2-7,NA,NA,TRBV19,TGTGCCAGTACCAGGGGTGGCGACGAGCAGTACTTC,CASTRGGDEQYF
TRBJ2-3,NA,TRBD2,TRBV5-1,TGCGCCAGCAGCTTGACTAGCGCCCAAGATACGCAGTATTTT,CASSLTSAQDTQYF
TRBJ1-4,NA,TRBD1,TRBV15,TGTGCCACCAGCAGAGGACAGGGGAAAGCTGCAACTAATGAAAAACTGTTTTTT,CATSRGQGKAATNEKLFF
TRBJ1-1,once,NA,TRBV18,TGTGCCAGCTCGCCCGACTTGCAGGGCAACACTGAAGCTTTCTTT,CASSPDLQGNTEAFF
TRBJ1-4,NA,NA,TRBV12-3/TRBV12-4,TGTGCCAGCAGATTGACAATGAATGAAAAACTGTTTTTT,CASRLTMNEKLFF
TRBJ2-1,once,NA,TRBV19,TGTGCCAGTAGTACTTTGACCCGCGGTGAGCAGTTCTTC,CASSTLTRGEQFF
TRBJ2-5,once,NA,TRBV7-6,TGTGCCAGCAGCTTAGGGACATGGGAGACCCAGTACTTC,CASSLGTWETQYF
TRBJ2-1,few,TRBD2,TRBV4-1,TGCGCCAGCAGCCAAAGTGTTAGCGGGGCCTACAATGAGCAGTTCTTC,CASSQSVSGAYNEQFF
TRBJ2-5,NA,TRBD2,TRBV7-6,TGTGCCAGCAGCGAGCGGACTAGCGGACAAGAGACCCAGTACTTC,CASSERTSGQETQYF
TRBJ1-2,NA,TRBD1,TRBV3-1/TRBV3-2,TGTGCCAGCAGCTTGACAGGGATATCCAACTATGGCTACACCTTC,CASSLTGISNYGYTF
TRBJ1-1,NA,TRBD1,TRBV28,TGTGCCAGCAGTTTAGACAGGGTGAACACTGAAGCTTTCTTT,CASSLDRVNTEAFF
TRBJ1-2,NA,TRBD1,TRBV2,TGTGCCAGCAGGGCGGACAGGGAAGGCTACACCTTC,CASRADREGYTF
TRBJ2-3,NA,TRBD2,TRBV3-1/TRBV3-2,TGTGCCAGCAGCCAAGGGCCAGCGGGACGGAATACGCAGTATTTT,CASSQGPAGRNTQYF
TRBJ2-2,few,NA,TRBV19,TGTGCCAGTAGTATAGGTACTTCTAACACCGGGGAGCTGTTTTTT,CASSIGTSNTGELFF
TRBJ1-3,NA,TRBD1,TRBV5-4,TGTGCCAGCAGCTTTGGACAGGGCTCCAACACCATATATTTT,CASSFGQGSNTIYF
TRBJ1-2,NA,TRBD1,TRBV19,TGTGCCACCTCAGGACAGGAGACTAACTATGGCTACACCTTC,CATSGQETNYGYTF
TRBJ2-7,NA,TRBD1,TRBV18,TGTGCCAGCTCACCGGACAGGGGCGGCGAGCAGTACTTC,CASSPDRGGEQYF
TRBJ2-3,NA,NA,TRBV3-1/TRBV3-2,TGTGCCAGCAGCCAAGAGTCAATAAGAGCAGGGGCGGTGGGCACAGATACGCAGTATTTT,CASSQESIRAGAVGTDTQYF
TRBJ1-5,NA,NA,TRBV5-4,TGTGCCAGCAGCATACAGGGTTCTCAGCCCCAGCATTTT,CASSIQGSQPQHF
TRBJ2-7,NA,TRBD1,TRBV5-1,TGCGCCAGCAGCTGGGACCGGGACAGGGTAGGTGCAGAGCAGTACTTC,CASSWDRDRVGAEQYF
TRBJ2-7,NA,NA,TRBV7-2,TGTGCCAGCAGCTTAGTCTCAGGCACCTACGAGCAGTACTTC,CASSLVSGTYEQYF
TRBJ2-5,NA,NA,TRBV11-2,TGTGCCAGCAGCTTAGGTTCGGGGTTCCAAGAGACCCAGTACTTC,CASSLGSGFQETQYF
TRBJ2-3,NA,NA,TRBV18,TGTGCCAGCTCACCACCTAACAGAGTAACAGATACGCAGTATTTT,CASSPPNRVTDTQYF
TRBJ1-2,few,TRBD1,TRBV9,TGTGCCAGCAGCGAAGAGATGTGGGGACAGGGGGCTGGTGGCTACACCTTC,CASSEEMWGQGAGGYTF
TRBJ1-6,NA,NA,TRBV11-2,TGTGCCAGCAGCTCCAGCGAGAGCTCCTATAATTCACCCCTCCACTTT,CASSSSESSYNSPLHF
TRBJ2-1,NA,TRBD1,TRBV25-1,TGTGCCAGCAGTGACACGACAGGGGAAGGTGTATACAATGAGCAGTTCTTC,CASSDTTGEGVYNEQFF
TRBJ2-2,few,TRBD2,TRBV19,TGTGCCAGTAGGGGGACTAGATGGACCGGGGAGCTGTTTTTT,CASRGTRWTGELFF
TRBJ2-7,once,NA,TRBV6-1,TGTGCCAGCAGTGAAGGTAAATCCGTCTACGAGCAGTACTTC,CASSEGKSVYEQYF
TRBJ2-1,NA,NA,TRBV24-1,TGTGCCACCAGTGACCCCCGGGGTGCGGGGCGGGAAAACGACAATGAGCAGTTCTTC,CATSDPRGAGRENDNEQFF
TRBJ2-3,once,TRBD1,TRBV5-4,TGTGCCAGCAGCTTGAATAGGGGGCAAGATACGCAGTATTTT,CASSLNRGQDTQYF